These 13 T cell receptor beta chains were sequenced from one sample in a study of cytomegalovirus exposure and HLA in healthy donors. The PCR was carried out with 60 Vbeta primers and 13 Jbeta primers. Sequenced by immunoSEQ multiplex PCR; TCRdb stores in-frame clones only, minus some. Of some 82,000 clones listed, approximately 84% are singletons. The sequenced material came from PBMCs. The receptors stem from a woman aged 45-60 years in good health and CMV-seronegative.

The rearrangement uses TRBV7-3 and TRBJ2-5; TRBD2 might be the D (5 bases). Trimming removed 3 bases from V and 3 bases from J, with 8 bases in between. This CDR3 is 13 amino acids long. Germline CDR1 and CDR2: SGHTA and FQGTGA. CDR3 nucleotides: TGTGCCAGCAGCTTGACCGGGGAAGAGACCCAGTACTTC. Protein product: CASSLTGEETQYF.

This chain connects TRBV4-1 to TRBJ1-5; D is unresolved. The CDR3 is made up of 14 amino acids. The germline gives CDR1 MGHRA, CDR2 YSYEKL. The germline V and J ends were trimmed by 1 base and 4 bases, with 8 bases remaining between them. The CDR3 bases are TGCGCCAGCAGCCAAGTCGGCGGTAATCAGCCCCAGCATTTT. It translates to CASSQVGGNQPQHF.

The chain links TRBV27 to TRBJ2-3; tentative D call: TRBD2 (6 bases). V lost 3 bases, J lost 0 bases, and 16 bases lay in between. Germline CDR1 is MNHEY and CDR2 is SMNVEV (reference sequence). This CDR3 has 17 residues. CDR3 bases: TGTGCCAGCAGTTTCCGCGGGGTCCACCCTAGCACAGATACGCAGTATTTT. Protein product: CASSFRGVHPSTDTQYF.

The chain is built from TRBV5-6 and TRBJ2-1, with D possibly TRBD2 on 5 matching bases. Germline V gene sequence: CDR1 SGHDT, CDR2 YYEEEE. The CDR3 is 15 amino acids. Trimming shortened V by 4 bases and J by 0 bases, and 11 bases separated the two germline ends. The CDR3 DNA is TGTGCCAGCAGCCGAAACCGGGACTCCTACAATGAGCAGTTCTTC. Translating gives CASSRNRDSYNEQFF.

The rearrangement uses TRBV6-1 and TRBJ2-2, with 9 bases matching TRBD2. Per the germline V gene, CDR1 is MNHNS and CDR2 is SASEGT. CDR3 length equals 15 residues. V lost 6 bases to trimming and J lost 0 bases; unmatched junction nucleotides: 2. This CDR3 reads CASSPSGTNTGELFF. Written as DNA, the CDR3 is TGTGCCAGCAGCCCTAGCGGGACGAACACCGGGGAGCTGTTTTTT.

This chain uses TRBV7-3 with TRBJ2-1; D is possibly TRBD2 (6 bases). Germline CDR1 reads SGHTA; CDR2 reads FQGTGA. Trimming took off 5 bases at V and 0 bases at J, with 11 bases between the two ends. CDR3 length: 15 amino acids. The CDR3 bases are TGTGCCAGCAGCCCAAGGGGACTCTCCTACAATGAGCAGTTCTTC. This translates into CASSPRGLSYNEQFF.

V usage is TRBV27 and J usage is TRBJ1-1, with D perhaps matching TRBD1 (6 bases). V dropped 7 bases and J dropped 2 bases, with 17 bases sitting between them. Germline CDR1 and CDR2: MNHEY and SMNVEV (reference sequence). CDR3 length equals 15 residues. CDR3 in amino acids: CASKFSTGANTEAFF. For the CDR3, the DNA is TGTGCCAGCAAGTTCTCGACAGGCGCTAACACTGAAGCTTTCTTT.

J is TRBJ1-5 and V is TRBV5-5, with 9 bases aligning to TRBD1. The CDR3 sequence is 15 residues long. CDR1 is SGHKS and CDR2 is YYEKEE in the germline V gene (reference sequence). V lost 2 bases to trimming and J lost 7 bases; unmatched junction nucleotides: 7. The CDR3 sequence is CASSFGGQGTQPQHF. In DNA form, the CDR3 reads TGTGCCAGCAGCTTTGGGGGACAGGGAACCCAGCCCCAGCATTTT.

The rearrangement uses TRBV6-1 and TRBJ2-1; 7 positions match TRBD1. Germline V gene sequence: CDR1 MNHNS, CDR2 SASEGT. V shed 6 bases, J shed 5 bases, and the junction held 7 bases outside the gene matches. The CDR3 loop spans 14 amino acids. DNA of the CDR3: TGTGCCAGCAGAGCCCGGACAGGACACAATGAGCAGTTCTTC. It is translated as CASRARTGHNEQFF.

Details on this clone: In the same sample, other DNA sequences code for this CDR3. The chain carries TRBV6-1 and TRBJ1-3; D possibly corresponds to TRBD1 (5 bases). V was pared by 2 bases and J by 0 bases, with 11 bases between. Germline lookup yields CDR1 MNHNS and CDR2 SASEGT. The CDR3 is made up of 16 amino acids. Here the CDR3 DNA reads TGTGCCAGCAGTGAACCAGGGTTGGGCTCTGGAAACACCATATATTTT. Translated: CASSEPGLGSGNTIYF.

The chain couples TRBV5-1 to TRBJ2-7; no definite D call. This CDR3 contains 12 residues. The germline gives CDR1 SGHRS, CDR2 YFSETQ. The V end lost 1 base, the J end lost 7 bases, and 9 bases lay between the germline ends. As DNA, the CDR3 is TGCGCCAGCAGCTTGAGTTCCCGGGAGCAGTACTTC. Amino acids: CASSLSSREQYF.

Only one count was recorded for this clone. The J gene is TRBJ2-3, the V gene TRBV9; D perhaps matches TRBD2 (6 bases). V was cut by 3 bases and J by 0 bases, with 14 bases left in between. The CDR3 runs 16 residues. CDR1 and CDR2 from the germline V gene are SGDLS and YYNGEE. The CDR3 spells CASSAPRGTSTDTQYF. The CDR3 DNA reads as TGTGCCAGCAGCGCCCCCCGGGGGACTAGCACAGATACGCAGTATTTT.

The chain uses TRBV5-1 and TRBJ2-2, with 8 bases that match TRBD1. The CDR3 contains 17 residues. From germline, CDR1 is SGHRS and CDR2 YFSETQ. With V trimmed by 0 bases and J by 2 bases, 6 bases remained unmatched. The CDR3 nucleotides are TGCGCCAGCAGCTTGGCCAGGGGGCAAGGAAACACCGGGGAGCTGTTTTTT. Protein sequence: CASSLARGQGNTGELFF.